Presented here are 18 T cell receptor beta chains from one specimen sequenced in a study of Graves' ophthalmopathy and Graves' hyperthyroidism. Using RNA transcripts, the TCR beta CDR3 regions were amplified. Second-round multiplex PCR came after first-round RT-PCR with HTBI primers. MiXCR was run by TCRdb on the multiplex PCR reads, yielding one entry per CDR3 protein. Of around 340,000 distinct CDR3 sequences listed, about 17% were seen once; the top ten hold approximately 13%. Sequenced: peripheral blood. The receptors shown here come from an adult man with Graves' ophthalmopathy.

About this clonotype: A read error may explain this, as a much larger clone is one base away. This rearrangement joins TRBV6-1 to TRBJ1-5; D possibly corresponds to TRBD1 (6 bases). This CDR3 has 15 amino acids. Germline assignment: CDR1 MNHNS and CDR2 SASEGT. The CDR3, as DNA: TGTGTCAGCAGACAGACAGGCAGATACAACCAGCCCCAGCATTTT. Its translation is CVSRQTGRYNQPQHF.

V gene TRBV12-3 or TRBV12-4 combines with J gene TRBJ2-5; TRBD1 might be the D (6 bases). The CDR3 is made up of 14 amino acids. The ends were cut back, 6 bases at V and 1 base at J, with 12 bases in the middle. The CDR3 spells CASSILTGQETQYF. CDR3 nucleotides: TGTGCCAGCAGCATCCTGACAGGCCAAGAGACCCAGTACTTC.

This clonotype was recorded at least ten times. CDR3 protein: CATSDGSEDTF. The CDR3 DNA reads as TGTGCCACCAGCGACGGTAGTGAGGACACCTTC. V is TRBV24-1 and J is TRBJ1-2; no definite D call. Between the trimmed V and J ends, which lost 7 bases and 12 bases, there was a span of 14 bases. From germline, CDR1 is KGHDR and CDR2 SFDVKD. The CDR3 has 11 amino acids.

This clonotype was recorded at least ten times. The chain carries TRBV30 and TRBJ1-6; D is ambiguous. Germline-derived CDR1 and CDR2 are GTSNPN and SVGIG (reference sequence). The CDR3 runs 14 residues. V lost 0 bases, J lost 3 bases, and 6 bases lay in between. CDR3 sequence: CAWSVKVYNSPLHF. CDR3 DNA sequence: TGTGCCTGGAGTGTGAAGGTCTATAATTCACCCCTCCACTTT.

V is TRBV6-5 and J is TRBJ2-7; 8 bases line up with TRBD2. V shed 7 bases, J shed 2 bases, and the junction held 10 bases outside the gene matches. CDR1 MNHEY and CDR2 SVGAGI come from the germline V gene. This CDR3 has 15 amino acids. The CDR3 region is CASKFGTSGAYEQYF. The DNA of the CDR3 is TGTGCCAGCAAGTTTGGGACTAGTGGCGCCTACGAGCAGTACTTC.

The rearrangement links TRBV20-1 to TRBJ2-7, with D perhaps matching TRBD2 (5 bases). V lost 6 bases to trimming and J lost 5 bases, with 8 bases between them. CDR3 length: 10 amino acids. CDR1 and CDR2 (germline): DFQATT, SNEGSKA (reference sequence). The CDR3 sequence: CSATMDEQYF. As DNA, the CDR3 is TGCAGTGCGACTATGGACGAGCAGTACTTC.

This clonotype was observed a handful of times. This rearrangement joins TRBV18 to TRBJ1-2, with no clear D. The CDR3 covers 13 residues. Trimming removed 3 bases from V and 5 bases from J, with 10 bases in between. The V gene's germline CDR1 is KGHSH and CDR2 LQKENI. CDR3 DNA sequence: TGTGCCAGCTCACCCGGACTAGAATATGGCTACACCTTC. Amino acid sequence: CASSPGLEYGYTF.

This clonotype was seen ten or more times. The V gene is TRBV30, the J gene TRBJ2-5; TRBD2 matches 13 bases. The CDR3 runs to 15 residues. J was trimmed by 5 bases and V by 3 bases; bases with no gene match: 6. Germline CDR1 is GTSNPN and CDR2 is SVGIG (reference sequence). The CDR3 region has the DNA TGTGCCTGGAGCCGGGGACTAGCGGGGTTGGAGACCCAGTACTTC. This gives the protein CAWSRGLAGLETQYF.

This clonotype was seen at least ten times. J is TRBJ2-7 and V is TRBV3-1; D is perhaps TRBD2 (5 bases). V lost 3 bases and J lost 6, with 6 bases in between. The CDR3 runs to 11 residues. CDR1 is LGHDT and CDR2 is YNNKEL in the germline V gene (reference sequence). The CDR3 sequence: CASSQRAEQYF. For the CDR3, the DNA is TGTGCCAGCAGCCAGAGGGCCGAGCAGTACTTC.

In this sample, this clonotype turned up many times. The CDR3 bases are TGTGCCAGCAGCTTATTGGGACTAGCGGGGGGTCAAGAGACCCAGTACTTC. This sequence encodes CASSLLGLAGGQETQYF. V is TRBV11-2 and J is TRBJ2-5; 15 nucleotides line up with TRBD2. Trimming took 2 bases from V and 2 from J; bases not matched to a gene: 3. The CDR3 extends over 17 amino acids. The V gene's germline CDR1 is SGHAT and CDR2 FQNNGV.

Ten or more counts support this clonotype. The gene calls are TRBV29-1 and TRBJ2-2, with 8 bases identical to TRBD2. With 4 bases clipped from V and 6 bases from J, the junction kept 7 bases outside the gene matches. The CDR3 covers 14 residues. The germline V gene encodes CDR1 SQVTM and CDR2 ANQGSEA. The CDR3 DNA is TGCAGCGTTGGAGGGGGACTAGACCCCGGGGAGCTGTTTTTT. This sequence encodes CSVGGGLDPGELFF.

This clonotype showed up many times. Given a much more abundant clone one base away, this may be a read error. The rearrangement joins TRBV12-3 or TRBV12-4 to TRBJ1-2, with D hard to call. Trimming removed 6 bases from V and 5 bases from J, with 22 bases in between. This CDR3 region has 16 residues. The chain's CDR3 is CASSPGGPTAGYGYTF. CDR3 nucleotides: TGTGCCAGCAGCCCCGGTGGCCCTACCGCGGGATATGGCTACACCTTC.

This clonotype was detected many times. The CDR3 here is CASSPTGGREQYF. DNA for the CDR3: TGTGCCAGCAGCCCCACGGGGGGAAGGGAGCAGTACTTC. The chain is built from TRBV12-3 or TRBV12-4 and TRBJ2-7; 7 nucleotides match TRBD2. The V gene end was trimmed by 6 bases and the J gene end by 7 bases; junction bases not matched to a gene: 9. The CDR3 loop spans 13 amino acids.

This clonotype appeared many times. The chain joins TRBV2 to TRBJ1-5; D remains ambiguous. Looked up from germline, CDR1 is SNHLY and CDR2 is FYNNEI. The CDR3 extends over 14 amino acids. Trimming removed 4 bases from V and 5 bases from J, with 12 bases in between. CDR3 in DNA: TGTGCCAGCAGTGCCGACCGAAATGATCAGCCCCAGCATTTT. Its translation is CASSADRNDQPQHF.

This clonotype was recorded many times. The CDR3 loop reads CASSSQEFNQPQHF. In DNA, the CDR3 is TGTGCCAGCAGTTCGCAGGAATTCAATCAGCCCCAGCATTTT. This chain joins TRBV27 and TRBJ1-5, with D unresolved. V was cut by 4 bases and J by 3 bases, with 10 bases left in between. The CDR3 consists of 14 residues. Germline V gene lookup returns CDR1 MNHEY and CDR2 SMNVEV (reference sequence).

This clonotype was picked up many times. The chain uses TRBV5-6 and TRBJ1-6; 8 nucleotides agree with TRBD1. The CDR3 loop spans 14 amino acids. J lost 7 bases, V lost 5 bases, and 5 bases had no gene match. CDR1 is SGHDT and CDR2 is YYEEEE in the germline V gene. The CDR3 sequence: CASRTGTGNSPLHF. DNA of the CDR3: TGTGCCAGCAGGACCGGGACAGGCAATTCACCCCTCCACTTT.

The rearrangement links TRBV28 to TRBJ2-5; D perhaps matches TRBD2 (5 bases). The CDR3 runs to 14 residues. Germline V gene sequence: CDR1 MDHEN, CDR2 SYDVKM. Trimming left V 2 bases short and J 3 bases short, with 10 bases between. The CDR3 coding sequence is TGTGCCAGCAGTTTAAGAGGGTTGGAAGAGACCCAGTACTTC. Protein product: CASSLRGLEETQYF.

This clonotype was counted ten times or more. The gene calls are TRBV5-1 and TRBJ1-2; possible D gene TRBD1, 5 bases. Looked up from germline, CDR1 is SGHRS and CDR2 is YFSETQ. Trimming took 0 bases from V and 8 from J, leaving 14 bases between them. The CDR3 covers 14 residues. The CDR3 loop is CASSLGMGLYGYTF. For the CDR3, the DNA is TGCGCCAGCAGCTTGGGGATGGGGCTTTACGGCTACACCTTC.